This entry concerns a single T cell receptor (beta chain). Antigen unknown. The CDR3 is made up of 15 amino acids. This record comes from a study of monozygotic twins with inflammatory bowel disease. Regarding the study as a whole: T cell subtypes were not distinguishable in this analysis.

Investigators pulled total RNA out of whole blood and did not sort T cells. Input per TCR library consisted of around 3.5 ug of total RNA. Each UMI, carrying a 6-nucleotide sample barcode, came from template switching. Reanalyzing the 5' RACE reads, TCRdb keeps one entry per CDR3 protein, without DNA. The repertoire table contains 300,000 to 350,000 distinct CDR3 sequences. The receptor's source is a human donor with ulcerative colitis or Crohn's disease, or a healthy co-twin of an affected twin (not recorded which). The sample was blood. The chain carries TRBV12-3 or TRBV12-4 and TRBJ1-5. The CDR3 is CASSLRGLGNQPQHF.